The 25 T cell receptor beta chains in this list originate from one sample, sequenced in a study of T cell responses to AZD1222 COVID-19 vaccine. Sequencing used immunoSEQ multiplex PCR; TCRdb keeps in-frame clones, though not all of them. The sample has about 180,000 clones, around 87% seen once. Sample: peripheral blood, taken on day 0 of AZD1222 vaccination. The receptors stem from an adult in good health.

This chain links TRBV19 with TRBJ1-5; no reliable D call. CDR1 is LNHDA, CDR2 SQIVND, per germline (reference sequence). CDR3 size: 13 residues. The V end lost 7 bases, the J end lost 5 bases, and 12 bases lay between the germline ends. For the CDR3, the DNA is TGTGCCAGTACCTCGGACGGAGATCAGCCCCAGCATTTT. Protein: CASTSDGDQPQHF. The full variable domain, in which reference TRBV19 and TRBJ1-5 provide the parts outside the CDR3, is DGGITQSPKYLFRKEGQNVTLSCEQNLNHDAMYWYRQDPGQGLRLIYYSQIVNDFQKGDIAEGYSVSREKKESFPLTVTSAQKNPTAFYLCASTSDGDQPQHFGDGTRLSIL.

The rearrangement uses TRBV7-9 and TRBJ2-7, with unresolved D. Per the germline V gene, CDR1 is SEHNR and CDR2 is FQNEAQ (reference sequence). Between the trimmed V and J ends, which lost 2 bases and 2 bases, there was a span of 10 bases. This CDR3 has 14 amino acids. This CDR3 reads CASSLNFATYEQYF. The CDR3 bases are TGTGCCAGCAGCTTAAATTTTGCCACCTACGAGCAGTACTTC.

This clone showed up just a few times. The V call is TRBV27, the J call TRBJ1-1; weak D call: TRBD1 (5 bases). The germline V and J ends were trimmed by 2 bases and 5 bases, with 15 bases remaining between them. This CDR3 has 15 amino acids. Per germline, CDR1 MNHEY and CDR2 SMNVEV (reference sequence). Here the CDR3 reads CASSLKGAGGTEAFF. CDR3 coding DNA: TGTGCCAGCAGTTTAAAGGGAGCCGGGGGGACTGAAGCTTTCTTT.

The chain couples TRBV10-2 to TRBJ2-5; TRBD2 is a possible D gene (6 bases). CDR3 length equals 14 residues. Germline lookup yields CDR1 WSHSY and CDR2 SAAADI. V lost 2 bases to trimming and J lost 4 bases, with 11 bases between them. The DNA of the CDR3 is TGCGCCAGCAGTGAGACCCAGCGGGCAGAGACCCAGTACTTC. This gives the protein CASSETQRAETQYF.

V and J are TRBV6-1 and TRBJ1-3; no firm D call. Germline V CDR1 and CDR2: MNHNS, SASEGT. CDR3 length: 18 amino acids. Trimming pared 2 bases from V and 0 bases from J, leaving 17 bases between. The chain's CDR3 is CASSEFLAAGYSGNTIYF. The DNA of the CDR3 is TGTGCCAGCAGTGAATTCTTGGCAGCTGGTTACTCTGGAAACACCATATATTTT.

V usage is TRBV7-9 and J usage is TRBJ1-5, with D perhaps TRBD1 (5 bases). Trimming removed 3 bases at V and 4 bases at J, with 10 bases between. This CDR3 contains 14 residues. The germline gives CDR1 SEHNR, CDR2 FQNEAQ (reference sequence). The CDR3 loop reads CASSFGGANQPQHF. CDR3 coding DNA: TGTGCCAGCAGCTTTGGGGGTGCAAATCAGCCCCAGCATTTT. Together with reference TRBV7-9 and TRBJ1-5, the CDR3 gives the full variable domain: DTGVSQNPRHKITKRGQNVTFRCDPISEHNRLYWYRQTLGQGPEFLTYFQNEAQLEKSRLLSDRFSAERPKGSFSTLEIQRTEQGDSAMYLCASSFGGANQPQHFGDGTRLSIL.

The CDR3 spells CASSFGQGSMWELFF. In DNA, the CDR3 is TGTGCCAGCAGTTTCGGACAGGGGTCGATGTGGGAGCTGTTTTTT. This chain connects TRBV6-5 to TRBJ2-2; TRBD1 matches 9 bases. This CDR3 has 15 residues. Germline CDR1 MNHEY, CDR2 SVGAGI. V shed 4 bases and J 9 bases; nucleotides not matched to a gene: 9.

The rearrangement links TRBV28 to TRBJ2-1; D is ambiguous. Germline V gives CDR1 MDHEN, CDR2 SYDVKM. This CDR3 comprises 15 residues. Trimming removed 2 bases from V and 4 bases from J, with 12 bases in between. The CDR3 is CASSLMTTMYNEQFF. The CDR3 region has the DNA TGTGCCAGCAGTTTAATGACAACCATGTACAATGAGCAGTTCTTC. Based on the CDR3 plus reference TRBV28 and TRBJ2-1, the full variable domain is DVKVTQSSRYLVKRTGEKVFLECVQDMDHENMFWYRQDPGLGLRLIYFSYDVKMKEKGDIPEGYSVSREKKERFSLILESASTNQTSMYLCASSLMTTMYNEQFFGPGTRLTVL.

The chain combines TRBV9 with TRBJ2-1; D is perhaps TRBD2 (5 bases). Germline CDR1 SGDLS, CDR2 YYNGEE. The CDR3 length is 13 residues. V was pared by 4 bases and J by 3 bases, with 8 bases between. The CDR3 DNA follows: TGTGCCAGCAGCCTTGAGGGCTACAATGAGCAGTTCTTC. It yields the protein CASSLEGYNEQFF.

This clone was seen just once. V usage is TRBV29-1 and J usage is TRBJ1-2; TRBD1 might be the D (6 bases). The CDR3 extends over 15 amino acids. Looked up from germline, CDR1 is SQVTM and CDR2 is ANQGSEA. Trimming took 7 bases from V and 8 from J, leaving 26 bases between them. CDR3 sequence reads: CSADGAGARSHGYTF. As DNA, the CDR3 is TGCAGCGCTGATGGGGCAGGGGCGCGATCGCACGGCTACACCTTC.

The J gene is TRBJ2-3, the V gene TRBV15; D uncertain. The V end lost 3 bases, the J end lost 6 bases, and 10 bases lay between the germline ends. Germline V gene sequence: CDR1 LNHNV, CDR2 YYDKDF (reference sequence). This CDR3 is built from 13 residues. DNA for the CDR3: TGTGCCACCAGCAGGGTATACCTGGATACGCAGTATTTT. As protein: CATSRVYLDTQYF.

This chain links TRBV6-2 or TRBV6-3 with TRBJ2-7; tentatively, D is TRBD1 (6 bases). V was trimmed by 5 bases and J by 4 bases, leaving 18 bases between them. The CDR3 is 15 residues long. Looked up from germline, CDR1 is MNHEY and CDR2 is SVGEGT. The CDR3: CASSLQGGGRYEQYF. The CDR3 DNA reads as TGTGCCAGCAGTCTCCAGGGTGGGGGCAGGTACGAGCAGTACTTC.

The rearrangement uses TRBV7-2 and TRBJ2-4; TRBD1 matches 8 bases. CDR3 length: 16 amino acids. The V and J ends lost 1 base and 11 bases, in that order; junction bases with no gene match: 13. Germline CDR1 is SGHTA and CDR2 is FQGNSA. CDR3 amino acids: CASSLGGGQGVTFQYF. The CDR3 nucleotides read TGTGCCAGCAGCTTAGGGGGAGGACAGGGTGTAACCTTTCAGTACTTC. The complete variable domain, with remaining parts taken from reference TRBV7-2 and TRBJ2-4, reads GAGVSQSPSNKVTEKGKDVELRCDPISGHTALYWYRQSLGQGLEFLIYFQGNSAPDKSGLPSDRFSAERTGGSVSTLTIQRTQQEDSAVYLCASSLGGGQGVTFQYFGAGTRLSVL.

This clone has a single count. The chain has TRBV7-9 and TRBJ2-7; 7 nucleotides match TRBD1. The CDR3 is 12 residues long. After removal of 0 bases from V and 12 bases from J, the junction contained 5 bases not matched to a gene. Germline loops: CDR1 SEHNR, CDR2 FQNEAQ (reference sequence). CDR3 nucleotide sequence: TGTGCCAGCAGCTTAGCGGACAGGAGGCTGTACGTC. Translation gives CASSLADRRLYV.

The chain combines TRBV7-2 with TRBJ2-2, with D perhaps TRBD1 (6 bases). The CDR3 length is 14 residues. Germline loops: CDR1 SGHTA, CDR2 FQGNSA. The V gene lost 3 bases and the J gene lost 6 bases, with 11 bases spanning the gap. The CDR3 sequence is CASSFNTGPGELFF. In DNA, the CDR3 is TGTGCCAGCAGCTTTAATACAGGGCCCGGGGAGCTGTTTTTT.

The chain recombines TRBV18 with TRBJ2-3; 11 nucleotides align to TRBD2. From germline, CDR1 is KGHSH and CDR2 LQKENI. V lost 2 bases and J lost 0; bases outside the gene matches: 4. The CDR3 loop spans 17 amino acids. CDR3 DNA: TGTGCCAGCTCACCAAGGCCTAGCGGGGGGAGCACAGATACGCAGTATTTT. It is translated as CASSPRPSGGSTDTQYF.

The V and J genes are TRBV6-1 and TRBJ2-3, with D tentatively TRBD1 (6 bases). From germline, CDR1 is MNHNS and CDR2 SASEGT. V was trimmed by 0 bases and J by 1 base, leaving 17 bases between them. The CDR3 extends over 18 amino acids. This chain's CDR3 is CASSEATGPGVGTDTQYF. The CDR3 nucleotides read TGTGCCAGCAGTGAAGCGACAGGCCCCGGGGTAGGCACAGATACGCAGTATTTT.

This chain uses TRBV7-8 with TRBJ2-1; D possibly corresponds to TRBD1 (5 bases). This CDR3 contains 13 residues. The V gene lost 7 bases and the J gene lost 4 bases, with 11 bases spanning the gap. Germline CDR1 reads SGHVS; CDR2 reads FQNEAQ. This CDR3 reads CASKYRLYNEQFF. The CDR3 DNA sequence: TGTGCCAGCAAATACAGGCTTTACAATGAGCAGTTCTTC.

The rearrangement uses TRBV5-5 and TRBJ1-2; perhaps TRBD1 as D (6 bases). V lost 0 bases to trimming and J lost 3 bases, with 12 bases between them. Germline V gene data show CDR1 as SGHKS and CDR2 as YYEKEE (reference sequence). CDR3 length: 15 amino acids. CDR3: CASSLVATGDYGYTF. The CDR3 DNA is TGTGCCAGCAGCTTGGTTGCGACAGGCGACTATGGCTACACCTTC. Drawing the rest from reference TRBV5-5 and TRBJ1-2, the complete variable domain is DAGVTQSPTHLIKTRGQQVTLRCSPISGHKSVSWYQQVLGQGPQFIFQYYEKEERGRGNFPDRFSARQFPNYSSELNVNALLLGDSALYLCASSLVATGDYGYTFGSGTRLTVV.

The rearrangement joins TRBV7-9 to TRBJ2-1, with 15 positions matching TRBD2. This CDR3 contains 16 residues. V lost 4 bases, J lost 8 bases, and 6 bases stayed unmatched. Germline values: CDR1 SEHNR, CDR2 FQNEAQ (reference sequence). Here the CDR3 reads CASSYGLAGGRDEQFF. CDR3 DNA sequence: TGTGCCAGCAGCTATGGACTAGCGGGGGGGAGAGATGAGCAGTTCTTC. Looking up the rest from reference TRBV7-9 and TRBJ2-1 gives the full variable domain: DTGVSQNPRHKITKRGQNVTFRCDPISEHNRLYWYRQTLGQGPEFLTYFQNEAQLEKSRLLSDRFSAERPKGSFSTLEIQRTEQGDSAMYLCASSYGLAGGRDEQFFGPGTRLTVL.

The CDR3 is CASSPSPNEKLFF. For the CDR3, the DNA is TGTGCCAGCAGCCCTTCCCCGAATGAAAAACTGTTTTTT. The V and J genes are TRBV11-1 and TRBJ1-4, with unresolved D. This CDR3 region has 13 residues. Between the trimmed V and J ends, which lost 5 bases and 5 bases, there was a span of 9 bases. Germline CDR1 reads SGHAT; CDR2 reads FQDESV (reference sequence).

The chain couples TRBV12-3 or TRBV12-4 to TRBJ2-7, with a weak D call TRBD2 (6 bases). V was shortened by 4 bases and J by 4 bases, with 8 bases between the two germline ends. The CDR3 sequence is 12 residues long. The CDR3 reads CASSSGGYEQYV. CDR3 in DNA: TGTGCCAGCAGTTCCGGGGGTTACGAGCAGTACGTC.

The chain is built from TRBV10-2 and TRBJ2-1; 11 nucleotides align to TRBD2. J lost 3 bases, V lost 3 bases, and 1 base had no gene match. The CDR3 has 15 residues. CDR1 and CDR2 from the germline V gene are WSHSY and SAAADI. CDR3 sequence reads: CASSDGTSGYNEQFF. The CDR3 DNA reads TGCGCCAGCAGTGATGGGACTAGCGGCTACAATGAGCAGTTCTTC.

J is TRBJ2-5 and V is TRBV9, with D possibly TRBD2 on 5 matching bases. Germline-derived CDR1 and CDR2 are SGDLS and YYNGEE. Trimming removed 4 bases at V and 2 bases at J, with 9 bases between. CDR3 length: 13 amino acids. As DNA, the CDR3 is TGTGCCAGCAGCCCGAGACTACAAGAGACCCAGTACTTC. This sequence encodes CASSPRLQETQYF. Complete variable domain (other parts from reference TRBV9 and TRBJ2-5): DSGVTQTPKHLITATGQRVTLRCSPRSGDLSVYWYQQSLDQGLQFLIQYYNGEERAKGNILERFSAQQFPDLHSELNLSSLELGDSALYFCASSPRLQETQYFGPGTRLLVL.

This chain links TRBV5-1 with TRBJ2-7, with 10 nucleotides matching TRBD2. The CDR3 is made up of 14 amino acids. The trim removed 3 bases at V and 5 bases at J, leaving 5 bases unmatched. The germline gives CDR1 SGHRS, CDR2 YFSETQ. The CDR3 loop is CASSSLAGENEQYF. For the CDR3, the DNA is TGCGCCAGCAGCTCTCTAGCGGGGGAAAACGAGCAGTACTTC.